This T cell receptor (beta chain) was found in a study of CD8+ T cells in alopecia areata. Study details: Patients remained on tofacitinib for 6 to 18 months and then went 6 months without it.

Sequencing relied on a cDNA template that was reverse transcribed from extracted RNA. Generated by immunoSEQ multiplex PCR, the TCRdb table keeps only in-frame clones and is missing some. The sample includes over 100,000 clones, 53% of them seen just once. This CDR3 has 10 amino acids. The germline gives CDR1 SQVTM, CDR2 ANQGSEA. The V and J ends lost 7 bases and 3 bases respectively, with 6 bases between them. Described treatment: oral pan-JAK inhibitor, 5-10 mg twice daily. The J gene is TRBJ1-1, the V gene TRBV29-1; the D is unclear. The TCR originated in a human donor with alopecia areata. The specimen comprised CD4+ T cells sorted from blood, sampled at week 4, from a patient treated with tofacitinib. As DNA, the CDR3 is TGCAGCGGGATGTACACTGAAGCTTTCTTT. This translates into CSGMYTEAFF.